These 3 T cell receptor beta chains came from one sample sequenced in a study of T cell repertoires in cytomegalovirus infection. TCRdb called the reads again in MiXCR, with one record for every CDR3 protein. This sample has around 440,000 distinct CDR3 sequences; 11% occur once, and the top ten carry about 10%. Sample: PBMCs. The receptors were gathered from a human donor in good health (CMV status not recorded). Some clones in this sample may be carry-over from other donors' samples.

This clonotype was counted a few times. The chain has TRBV4-1 and TRBJ2-2; 11 bases map to TRBD1. V lost 3 bases to trimming and J lost 5 bases; unmatched junction nucleotides: 5. Germline CDR1 and CDR2: MGHRA and YSYEKL. The CDR3 extends over 16 amino acids. The CDR3 spells CASSHPGTGGTGELFF. DNA of the CDR3: TGCGCCAGCAGCCATCCCGGGACAGGGGGTACCGGGGAGCTGTTTTTT.

This clonotype came up many times. J is TRBJ2-5 and V is TRBV7-8; D remains ambiguous. Between the trimmed V and J ends, which lost 2 bases and 4 bases, there was a span of 8 bases. The CDR3 has 13 amino acids. Germline V gene data show CDR1 as SGHVS and CDR2 as FQNEAQ. CDR3 nucleotides: TGTGCCAGCAGCTTATCCGACGGAGAGACCCAGTACTTC. It codes for CASSLSDGETQYF.

This clonotype was seen ten or more times. CDR3 residues: CASSYPPGQGRNEQFF. CDR3 bases: TGTGCCAGCAGTTACCCACCGGGACAGGGGCGTAATGAGCAGTTCTTC. The chain combines TRBV6-6 with TRBJ2-1; 10 nucleotides match TRBD1. The germline CDR1 and CDR2 sequences are MNHNY and SVGAGI (reference sequence). This CDR3 spans 16 amino acids. The ends lost 2 bases at V and 7 bases at J; junction bases unmatched: 8.